The rows below give T cell receptor beta chains drawn from one sample of a study of blood T cell repertoires in COVID-19. TCRdb keeps only in-frame clones here, not all; method: immunoSEQ multiplex PCR. The sample carries about 120,000 clones, roughly 85% recorded once. Sequenced input: peripheral blood. The source is a man aged 80 or over with acute or convalescent COVID-19. Each CDR3 is given with its conserved first and last residue. The order of the fields is J gene, clone size, D gene, V gene, CDR3 protein, CDR3 DNA. D genes are given only for firm matches. Expanded clones get a size class; other rows say once, few or many, or leave the size out.

TRBJ2-7 - - TRBV5-1 CASSSGNSYEQYF TGCGCCAGCAGTTCAGGGAATTCCTACGAGCAGTACTTC
TRBJ1-1 - TRBD1 TRBV19 CASSIGTGGRTEAFF TGTGCCAGTAGTATTGGGACAGGGGGCAGAACTGAAGCTTTCTTT
TRBJ1-2 - TRBD1 TRBV27 CASRTGARDGYTF TGTGCCAGCCGGACAGGGGCTAGAGATGGCTACACCTTC
TRBJ1-4 - - TRBV19 CASSTGGAANEKLFF TGTGCCAGTAGTACGGGGGGAGCAGCTAATGAAAAACTGTTTTTT
TRBJ1-2 - TRBD1 TRBV2 CASSDRGAGYTF TGTGCCAGCAGCGACAGGGGTGCTGGCTACACCTTC
TRBJ2-7 - TRBD1 TRBV5-1 CASSLDPNGQGAGEQYF TGCGCCAGCAGCTTGGATCCGAATGGGCAGGGGGCGGGGGAGCAGTACTTC
TRBJ2-7 - TRBD1 TRBV6-5 CASSYSRGQYEQYF TGTGCCAGCAGTTACTCGAGGGGGCAATACGAGCAGTACTTC
TRBJ2-7 - TRBD1 TRBV18 CASSPPSQGNYEQYF TGTGCCAGCTCACCACCCTCACAGGGGAACTACGAGCAGTACTTC
TRBJ2-7 - - TRBV7-9 CASSFFPGIHEQYF TGTGCCAGCAGCTTTTTTCCAGGGATACACGAGCAGTACTTC
TRBJ1-6 - TRBD1 TRBV12-5 CASGGTDRGRSPLHF TGTGCTAGTGGGGGAACGGACAGGGGTCGTTCACCCCTCCACTTT
TRBJ1-6 - - TRBV7-2 CASSLAPSRGSHF TGTGCCAGCAGCTTAGCGCCAAGCAGAGGGAGCCACTTT
TRBJ1-4 - - TRBV2 CASSVVGATNEKLFF TGTGCCAGCAGTGTGGTAGGGGCAACTAATGAAAAACTGTTTTTT
TRBJ1-1 - - TRBV9 CASSVGGRGTEAFF TGTGCCAGCAGCGTAGGCGGGCGGGGGACTGAAGCTTTCTTT
TRBJ2-5 - - TRBV11-3 CASSFFPRGTQYF TGTGCCAGCAGCTTCTTCCCCAGGGGGACCCAGTACTTC
TRBJ1-4 - TRBD1 TRBV11-2 CASSLAQTGGVEKLFF TGTGCCAGCAGCTTAGCCCAGACAGGGGGCGTTGAAAAACTGTTTTTT
TRBJ2-3 once TRBD1 TRBV23-1 CAWTGGATDTQYF TGCGCCTGGACAGGGGGAGCCACAGATACGCAGTATTTT
TRBJ1-4 - - TRBV7-9 CASSLGGNEKLFF TGTGCCAGCAGCTTAGGAGGGAATGAAAAACTGTTTTTT
TRBJ2-5 - - TRBV9 CASSGRDSETQYF TGTGCCAGCAGCGGCCGGGACTCTGAGACCCAGTACTTC
TRBJ2-1 few - TRBV9 CASSVVGGAEQFF TGTGCCAGCAGCGTAGTGGGGGGGGCCGAGCAGTTCTTC
TRBJ1-6 once - TRBV13 CASSFSPFSSYNSPLHF TGTGCCAGCAGCTTCTCCCCGTTTAGCTCCTATAATTCACCCCTCCACTTT
TRBJ1-1 - TRBD1 TRBV7-3 CASSRDSGSTEAFF TGTGCCAGCAGCCGGGACAGTGGGTCCACTGAAGCTTTCTTT
TRBJ1-1 few - TRBV14 CASSQDRVKAFF TGTGCCAGCAGCCAAGATCGAGTTAAAGCTTTCTTT
TRBJ1-1 - TRBD1 TRBV5-1 CASSLTTGQSNTEAFF TGCGCCAGCAGCCTGACAACGGGACAGTCTAACACTGAAGCTTTCTTT
TRBJ1-3 once TRBD1 TRBV5-1 CASSLSGTGVNTIYF TGCGCCAGCAGCCTATCCGGGACAGGGGTTAACACCATATATTTT
TRBJ1-4 once TRBD1 TRBV6-5 CASRTKTGGEKLFF TGTGCCAGCAGGACAAAGACAGGGGGTGAAAAACTGTTTTTT
TRBJ1-3 few - TRBV21-1 CAVAERTAIGNTIYF TGTGCCGTGGCGGAGAGGACAGCGATCGGAAACACCATATATTTT
TRBJ1-2 once - TRBV5-3 CARNSLGDTHYGYTF TGTGCCAGAAACAGCTTAGGGGACACACACTATGGCTACACCTTC
TRBJ2-5 - TRBD2 TRBV7-2 CASSLSGRGEETQYF TGTGCCAGCAGCCTTTCGGGACGGGGGGAAGAGACCCAGTACTTC
TRBJ2-7 - - TRBV30 CAWSPGLQYEQYF TGTGCCTGGAGCCCGGGACTTCAATACGAGCAGTACTTC
TRBJ2-3 - - TRBV3-1/TRBV3-2 CASSQGAGDTQYF TGTGCCAGCAGCCAAGGGGCAGGAGATACGCAGTATTTT
TRBJ2-3 - - TRBV7-2 CASTPGGTAGPDTQYF TGTGCCAGCACCCCTGGGGGGACCGCGGGACCCGATACGCAGTATTTT
TRBJ2-3 - TRBD2 TRBV25-1 CASSRVAGGPLGTDTQYF TGTGCCAGCAGTAGGGTAGCGGGGGGCCCCTTGGGCACAGATACGCAGTATTTT